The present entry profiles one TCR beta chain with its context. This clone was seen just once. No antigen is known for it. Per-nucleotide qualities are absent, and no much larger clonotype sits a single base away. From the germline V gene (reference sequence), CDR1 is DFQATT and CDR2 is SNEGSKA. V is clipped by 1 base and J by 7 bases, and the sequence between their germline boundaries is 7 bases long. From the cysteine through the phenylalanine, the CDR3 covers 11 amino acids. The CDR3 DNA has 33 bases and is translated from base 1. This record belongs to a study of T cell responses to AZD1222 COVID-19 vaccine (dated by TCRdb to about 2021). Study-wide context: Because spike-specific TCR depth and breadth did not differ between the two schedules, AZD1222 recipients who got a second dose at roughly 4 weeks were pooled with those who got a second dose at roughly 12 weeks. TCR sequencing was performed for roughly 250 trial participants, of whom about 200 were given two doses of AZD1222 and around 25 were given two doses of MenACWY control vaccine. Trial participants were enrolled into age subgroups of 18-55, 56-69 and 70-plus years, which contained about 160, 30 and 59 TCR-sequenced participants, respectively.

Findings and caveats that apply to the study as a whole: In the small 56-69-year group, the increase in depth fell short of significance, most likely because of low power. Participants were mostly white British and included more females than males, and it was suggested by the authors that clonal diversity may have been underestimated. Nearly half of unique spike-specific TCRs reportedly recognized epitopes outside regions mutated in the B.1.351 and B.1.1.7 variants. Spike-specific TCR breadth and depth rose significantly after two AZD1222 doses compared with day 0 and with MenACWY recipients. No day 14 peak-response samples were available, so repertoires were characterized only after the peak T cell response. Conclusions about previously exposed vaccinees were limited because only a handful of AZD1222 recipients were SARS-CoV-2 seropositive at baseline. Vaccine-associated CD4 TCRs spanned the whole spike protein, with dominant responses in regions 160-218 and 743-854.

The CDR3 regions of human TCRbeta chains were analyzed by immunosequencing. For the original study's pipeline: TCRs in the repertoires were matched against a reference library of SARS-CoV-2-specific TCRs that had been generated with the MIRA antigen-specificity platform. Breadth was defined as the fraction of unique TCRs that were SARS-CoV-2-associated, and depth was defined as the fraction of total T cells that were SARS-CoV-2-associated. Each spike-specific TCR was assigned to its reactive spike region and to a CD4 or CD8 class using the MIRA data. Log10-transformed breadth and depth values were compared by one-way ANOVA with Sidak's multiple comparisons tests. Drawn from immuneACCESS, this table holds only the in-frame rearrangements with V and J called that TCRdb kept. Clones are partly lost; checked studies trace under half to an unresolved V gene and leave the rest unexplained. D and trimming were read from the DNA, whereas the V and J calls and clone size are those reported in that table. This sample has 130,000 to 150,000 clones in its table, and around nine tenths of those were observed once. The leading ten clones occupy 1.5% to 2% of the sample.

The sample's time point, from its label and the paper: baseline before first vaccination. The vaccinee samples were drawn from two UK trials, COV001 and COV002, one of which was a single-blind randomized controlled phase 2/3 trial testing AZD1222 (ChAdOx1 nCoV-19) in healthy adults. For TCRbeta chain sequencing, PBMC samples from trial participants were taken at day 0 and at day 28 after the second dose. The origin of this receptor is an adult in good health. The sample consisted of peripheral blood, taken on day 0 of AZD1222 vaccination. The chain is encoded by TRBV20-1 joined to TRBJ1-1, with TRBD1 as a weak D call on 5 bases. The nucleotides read TGCAGTGCTAGAGGGGGGGGTGAAGCTTTCTTT. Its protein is CSARGGGEAFF.